What follows are 9 T cell receptor beta chains derived from one specimen sequenced in a study of T cell repertoires in cytomegalovirus infection. These TCRs are of unknown antigen specificity. TCRdb independently ran MiXCR on the reads; one entry per CDR3 protein. The table records 570,000 or so distinct CDR3 sequences, over 35% of them present only once. The source material was cultured PBMCs, sampled from culture after CMV antigen stimulation. Receptors were obtained from a human donor in good health (CMV status not recorded). Some clones in this sample may be carry-over from other donors' samples.

This clonotype was seen a handful of times. The V call is TRBV6-1, the J call TRBJ2-1; D gene ambiguous. V lost 4 bases and J lost 9, with 13 bases in between. The germline gives CDR1 MNHNS, CDR2 SASEGT. The CDR3 contains 13 residues. CDR3 in amino acids: CASSGTPRPEQFF. Written as DNA, the CDR3 is TGTGCCAGCAGTGGAACTCCACGCCCTGAGCAGTTCTTC.

This clonotype was detected only a few times. The rearrangement links TRBV6-6 to TRBJ2-1, with D possibly called TRBD1 or TRBD2 (5 bases each). The CDR3 loop spans 13 amino acids. Trimming took off 3 bases at V and 16 bases at J, with 19 bases between the two ends. CDR1 MNHNY and CDR2 SVGAGI come from the germline V gene (reference sequence). The DNA for the CDR3 is TGTGCCAGCAGTTATGAAGGGACGTCAGGGCGCTTCTTC. As protein: CASSYEGTSGRFF.

V is TRBV12-3 or TRBV12-4 and J is TRBJ1-4; D not resolved. The CDR3 runs 14 residues. The ends were cut back, 5 bases at V and 3 bases at J, with 10 bases in the middle. The CDR3 region is CASSPRASNEKLFF. The CDR3 nucleotides read TGTGCCAGCAGTCCGAGGGCCTCTAATGAAAAACTGTTTTTT.

The CDR3 DNA reads TGCAGTGGCTTGGAAGTGGGGGATCAGCCCCAGCATTTT. As protein: CSGLEVGDQPQHF. The chain combines TRBV20-1 with TRBJ1-5, with D tentatively TRBD1 (5 bases). CDR3 length: 13 amino acids. Germline V gene lookup returns CDR1 DFQATT and CDR2 SNEGSKA (reference sequence). V lost 7 bases to trimming and J lost 5 bases, with 15 bases between them.

This clonotype was observed a handful of times. The V and J genes are TRBV18 and TRBJ2-7; D assignment may be TRBD1 or TRBD2 (5 bases each). The CDR3 covers 13 residues. V lost 6 bases to trimming and J lost 0 bases, with 9 bases between them. Germline CDR1 and CDR2: KGHSH and LQKENI. The CDR3 coding sequence is TGTGCCAGCTCGGGGGAAAGCTCCTACGAGCAGTACTTC. This gives the protein CASSGESSYEQYF.

This clonotype occurred a few times. The chain couples TRBV12-3 or TRBV12-4 to TRBJ2-5; 7 bases map to TRBD2. The trim removed 2 bases at V and 0 bases at J, leaving 6 bases unmatched. This CDR3 contains 16 residues. This CDR3 is CASSLMGGSYQETQYF. The DNA for the CDR3 is TGTGCCAGCAGTTTAATGGGCGGGAGCTACCAAGAGACCCAGTACTTC.

In its sample, this clonotype was seen many times. This chain links TRBV7-2 with TRBJ2-2; D gene unclear. V dropped 1 base and J dropped 1 base, with 7 bases sitting between them. Germline V gene data show CDR1 as SGHTA and CDR2 as FQGNSA. The CDR3 covers 15 residues. CDR3 protein: CASSLDPGNTGELFF. The DNA of the CDR3 is TGTGCCAGCAGCTTAGATCCGGGGAACACCGGGGAGCTGTTTTTT.

This chain uses TRBV11-2 with TRBJ1-4; maybe TRBD1 (5 bases). Trimming pared 1 base from V and 7 bases from J, leaving 19 bases between. This CDR3 comprises 17 residues. The germline V gene has CDR1 SGHAT and CDR2 FQNNGV. The CDR3 DNA sequence: TGTGCCAGCAGCTTAGGACAGAATCAAGGTGAAGGTGAAAAACTGTTTTTT. It is translated as CASSLGQNQGEGEKLFF.

This chain connects TRBV29-1 to TRBJ1-2; D ambiguous. Per the germline V gene, CDR1 is SQVTM and CDR2 is ANQGSEA. The CDR3 runs 15 residues. Trimming shortened V by 1 base and J by 1 base, and 13 bases separated the two germline ends. The CDR3 region is CSVEGDPRDNYGYTF. Here the CDR3 DNA reads TGCAGCGTTGAAGGAGACCCCCGGGATAACTATGGCTACACCTTC.